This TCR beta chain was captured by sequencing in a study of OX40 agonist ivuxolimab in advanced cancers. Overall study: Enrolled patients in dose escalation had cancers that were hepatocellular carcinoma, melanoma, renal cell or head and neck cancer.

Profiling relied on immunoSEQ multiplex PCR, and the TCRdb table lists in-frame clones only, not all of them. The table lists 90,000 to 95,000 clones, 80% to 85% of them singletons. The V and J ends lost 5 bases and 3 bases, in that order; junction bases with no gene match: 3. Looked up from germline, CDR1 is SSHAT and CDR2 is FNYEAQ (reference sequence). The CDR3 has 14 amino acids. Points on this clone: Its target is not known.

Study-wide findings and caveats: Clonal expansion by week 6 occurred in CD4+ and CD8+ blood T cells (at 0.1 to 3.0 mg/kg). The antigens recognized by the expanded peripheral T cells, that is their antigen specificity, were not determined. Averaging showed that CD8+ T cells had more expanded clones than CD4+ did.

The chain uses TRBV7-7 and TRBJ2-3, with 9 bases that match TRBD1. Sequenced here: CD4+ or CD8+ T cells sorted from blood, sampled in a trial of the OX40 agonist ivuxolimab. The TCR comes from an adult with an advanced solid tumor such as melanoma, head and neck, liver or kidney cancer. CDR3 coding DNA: TGTGCCAGCAGCGAAGGACAGGGGACAGATACGCAGTATTTT. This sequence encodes CASSEGQGTDTQYF.